The 28 T cell receptor beta chains reported below all come from one sample, sequenced in a study of response to subunit inactivated influenza vaccine. TCRdb redid the calling of the RT-PCR reads with MiXCR, one entry per CDR3 protein. In the table there are 500,000 to 600,000 distinct CDR3 sequences, 11% to 15% of which are singletons. The sequences come from PBMCs from blood, collected about 12 days after vaccination. The receptor set was obtained from a man aged 50 to 59 who received an inactivated influenza vaccine.

This clonotype has just a few counts. V gene TRBV20-1 combines with J gene TRBJ2-3; the D gene is possibly TRBD1 (5 bases). The CDR3 covers 14 residues. Between the trimmed V and J ends, which lost 4 bases and 2 bases, there was a span of 13 bases. The germline V gene encodes CDR1 DFQATT and CDR2 SNEGSKA (reference sequence). The CDR3 coding sequence is TGCAGTGCTAAGGACATCCTAGACACAGATACGCAGTATTTT. Residues: CSAKDILDTDTQYF.

This clonotype appeared a few times. V is TRBV5-1 and J is TRBJ1-1; TRBD1 matches 12 bases. CDR1 is SGHRS, CDR2 YFSETQ, per germline. The CDR3 covers 16 residues. The J segment lost 7 bases and the V segment lost 4 bases, leaving 11 bases of the junction unmatched. CDR3 DNA: TGCGCCAGCAGCCCGGGACAGGGGGCGCGAAGGGGTGAAGCTTTCTTT. This translates into CASSPGQGARRGEAFF.

This sequence joins TRBV20-1 and TRBJ2-7; 9 positions match TRBD2. The length of the CDR3 is 15 residues. V trimming: 3 bases; J trimming: 3 bases; junction bases outside the gene matches: 9. The V gene's germline CDR1 is DFQATT and CDR2 SNEGSKA (reference sequence). CDR3 coding DNA: TGCAGTGCTAGGCCCCTAGCGGGAAAGGACTACGAGCAGTACTTC. It translates to CSARPLAGKDYEQYF.

The rearrangement joins TRBV28 to TRBJ2-5; 9 bases match TRBD2. The CDR3 has 18 amino acids. The germline CDR1 and CDR2 sequences are MDHEN and SYDVKM. The ends lost 6 bases at V and 0 bases at J; junction bases unmatched: 14. The CDR3 DNA reads as TGTGCCAGCAGCCCAGGTCCTAGCGGGGCTTATAACCAAGAGACCCAGTACTTC. Protein sequence: CASSPGPSGAYNQETQYF.

This clonotype was seen only once. V is TRBV13 and J is TRBJ1-2; D uncertain. Trimming took 4 bases from V and 7 from J, leaving 13 bases between them. Germline CDR1 and CDR2: PRHDT and FYEKMQ (reference sequence). The CDR3 totals 13 residues. The CDR3 loop is CASSSENSPGYTF. CDR3 DNA: TGTGCCAGCAGCTCCGAGAACAGTCCTGGCTACACCTTC.

CDR3 region: CASSSGTGVTEQYF. The CDR3 region has the DNA TGCGCCAGCAGCTCCGGGACAGGGGTTACCGAGCAGTACTTC. V and J are TRBV5-1 and TRBJ2-7, with 10 nucleotides matching TRBD1. The CDR3 consists of 14 residues. Germline CDR1 and CDR2: SGHRS and YFSETQ. V trimming: 3 bases; J trimming: 6 bases; junction bases outside the gene matches: 6.

The table lists this clonotype with a count of one. The genes are TRBV11-2 and TRBJ2-1; D call uncertain. V shed 2 bases and J shed 2 bases, with 13 bases lying between them. This CDR3 has 16 residues. The germline V gene has CDR1 SGHAT and CDR2 FQNNGV. CDR3 nucleotide sequence: TGTGCCAGCAGCTTACGTCCCCTTGGCGCCTACAATGAGCAGTTCTTC. Its protein is CASSLRPLGAYNEQFF.

The CDR3 sequence: CATSDQTGTGEQYF. The CDR3 DNA follows: TGTGCCACCAGTGATCAAACCGGGACAGGTGAGCAGTACTTC. J is TRBJ2-7 and V is TRBV24-1; 8 bases align to TRBD1. This CDR3 comprises 14 residues. The junction had 7 bases not matched to a gene; V was cut back by 3 bases and J by 7 bases. Germline V lookup: CDR1 KGHDR, CDR2 SFDVKD.

This clonotype was detected many times. The V gene is TRBV5-1, the J gene TRBJ2-7; tentative D call: TRBD2 (6 bases). Germline-derived CDR1 and CDR2 are SGHRS and YFSETQ. The CDR3 length is 15 residues. V dropped 0 bases and J dropped 2 bases, with 12 bases sitting between them. In DNA, the CDR3 is TGCGCCAGCAGCTTGGCTTTTGCGGGAACCTACGAGCAGTACTTC. Translating gives CASSLAFAGTYEQYF.

The chain carries TRBV12-3 or TRBV12-4 and TRBJ1-5, with D perhaps matching TRBD1 (5 bases). V lost 3 bases, J lost 4 bases, and 13 bases lay in between. The CDR3 has 15 amino acids. CDR3 coding DNA: TGTGCCAGCAGTTTGACAGTGTCCCCTAATCAGCCCCAGCATTTT. Amino acid sequence: CASSLTVSPNQPQHF.

The chain couples TRBV5-1 to TRBJ2-7; D is possibly TRBD1 (6 bases). The CDR3 sequence is 15 residues long. V dropped 0 bases and J dropped 4 bases, with 14 bases sitting between them. Germline CDR1 SGHRS, CDR2 YFSETQ. CDR3 protein: CASSLAGDKLYEQYF. CDR3 nucleotides: TGCGCCAGCAGCTTGGCAGGGGACAAGTTGTACGAGCAGTACTTC.

This clonotype was seen only a few times. In DNA form, the CDR3 reads TGCAGTGCCTCTACTATGAGCGGGAGAAGGAACGAGCAGTACTTC. This encodes CSASTMSGRRNEQYF. The chain carries TRBV20-1 and TRBJ2-7, with 8 bases identical to TRBD2. The CDR3 covers 15 residues. V lost 6 bases to trimming and J lost 5 bases; unmatched junction nucleotides: 15. Looked up from germline, CDR1 is DFQATT and CDR2 is SNEGSKA (reference sequence).

This clonotype came up many times. The rearrangement uses TRBV24-1 and TRBJ2-7; D is unresolved. V lost 1 base and J 1 base, leaving 10 bases between the germline ends. The CDR3 loop spans 15 amino acids. Germline V lookup: CDR1 KGHDR, CDR2 SFDVKD. This chain's CDR3 is CATSDLPGPSYEQYF. The CDR3 DNA reads TGTGCCACCAGTGATTTACCAGGCCCATCCTACGAGCAGTACTTC.

This clonotype was seen only a few times. The rearrangement uses TRBV18 and TRBJ1-1; tentatively, D is TRBD1 (6 bases). The CDR3 consists of 15 residues. Trimming pared 3 bases from V and 9 bases from J, leaving 20 bases between. Per the germline V gene, CDR1 is KGHSH and CDR2 is LQKENI. The CDR3 DNA reads TGTGCCAGCTCACCTACCATATCCGCCGGGACACAAGCTTTCTTT. Its translation: CASSPTISAGTQAFF.

This clonotype came up a few times. The chain has TRBV20-1 and TRBJ1-5, with a possible D match to TRBD1 (5 bases). CDR1 DFQATT and CDR2 SNEGSKA come from the germline V gene (reference sequence). The ends were cut back, 0 bases at V and 2 bases at J, with 8 bases in the middle. The CDR3 contains 14 residues. The CDR3 nucleotides are TGCAGTGCTAGAGATCGCAGGGGCAATCAGCCCCAGCATTTT. Translating it yields CSARDRRGNQPQHF.

A few counts support this clonotype. This chain links TRBV18 with TRBJ1-1; D gene ambiguous. The germline V gene has CDR1 KGHSH and CDR2 LQKENI. CDR3 length equals 14 residues. V was trimmed by 2 bases and J by 3 bases, leaving 10 bases between them. This CDR3 is CASSPGSFYTEAFF. In DNA, the CDR3 is TGTGCCAGCTCACCAGGGTCGTTTTACACTGAAGCTTTCTTT.

There are many counts of this clonotype. V and J are TRBV7-2 and TRBJ2-7; 9 bases are a match to TRBD1. The germline V gene encodes CDR1 SGHTA and CDR2 FQGNSA. V lost 5 bases and J lost 4; bases outside the gene matches: 3. This CDR3 is built from 13 residues. The CDR3 loop is CASSPTGGYEQYF. The CDR3 bases are TGTGCCAGCAGCCCGACAGGGGGTTACGAGCAGTACTTC. Using reference TRBV7-2 and TRBJ2-7 for the parts outside the CDR3, the full variable domain is GAGVSQSPSNKVTEKGKDVELRCDPISGHTALYWYRQSLGQGLEFLIYFQGNSAPDKSGLPSDRFSAERTGGSVSTLTIQRTQQEDSAVYLCASSPTGGYEQYFGPGTRLTVT.

This clonotype was seen only a few times. This chain uses TRBV7-9 with TRBJ2-3, with D unresolved. This CDR3 has 12 residues. Trimming cost V 5 bases and J 6 bases, with 9 bases left between them. Germline values: CDR1 SEHNR, CDR2 FQNEAQ (reference sequence). This CDR3 reads CASSLPFDTQYF. The CDR3 DNA is TGTGCCAGCAGCCTCCCGTTCGATACGCAGTATTTT.

The chain joins TRBV20-1 to TRBJ2-7; D is unresolved. The CDR3 extends over 14 amino acids. Germline CDR1 is DFQATT and CDR2 is SNEGSKA (reference sequence). Trimming removed 3 bases at V and 6 bases at J, with 18 bases between. The DNA for the CDR3 is TGCAGTGCTAGCCAACCGGGCCCCACGGCCGAGCAGTACTTC. Amino acid sequence: CSASQPGPTAEQYF.

This clonotype was observed many times. The chain uses TRBV5-1 and TRBJ2-5; 9 nucleotides match TRBD2. V lost 2 bases and J lost 7; bases outside the gene matches: 18. CDR1 is SGHRS and CDR2 is YFSETQ in the germline V gene. The CDR3 is 18 amino acids. CDR3 amino acids: CASSLVGAERGDSGTQYF. CDR3 DNA: TGCGCCAGCAGCTTAGTAGGTGCCGAGCGGGGGGACTCGGGGACCCAGTACTTC.

In this sample, this clonotype turned up a few times. This chain connects TRBV5-1 to TRBJ2-7; 7 bases map to TRBD1. J was trimmed by 2 bases and V by 4 bases; bases with no gene match: 6. CDR3 length: 14 residues. Germline CDR1 is SGHRS and CDR2 is YFSETQ. The CDR3 reads CASSPGQRAYEQYF. In nucleotides, the CDR3 is TGCGCCAGCAGCCCGGGACAGCGAGCCTACGAGCAGTACTTC.

This rearrangement joins TRBV28 to TRBJ2-5; 10 bases agree with TRBD1. From germline, CDR1 is MDHEN and CDR2 SYDVKM. Germline trimming cut 6 bases from V and 5 bases from J; bases unmatched to any gene: 12. The CDR3 runs to 16 residues. The CDR3 coding sequence is TGTGCCAGCAGCCCCGGGGGGGGACAGGGGCGGGAGACCCAGTACTTC. Protein: CASSPGGGQGRETQYF.

Ten or more counts support this clonotype. The V call is TRBV5-1, the J call TRBJ2-3, with 11 bases that match TRBD2. CDR1 and CDR2 from the germline V gene are SGHRS and YFSETQ. This CDR3 has 14 amino acids. V lost 9 bases and J lost 3; bases outside the gene matches: 6. CDR3 sequence (DNA): TGCGCCACTGCCGGGACTAGCGGAACAGATACGCAGTATTTT. Translating it yields CATAGTSGTDTQYF.

This clonotype was picked up many times. V gene TRBV12-3 or TRBV12-4 combines with J gene TRBJ2-7, with D tentatively TRBD1 (5 bases). V dropped 5 bases and J dropped 3 bases, with 14 bases sitting between them. CDR3 length: 14 amino acids. CDR3 sequence reads: CASSQQDWLYEQYF. The CDR3 region has the DNA TGTGCCAGCAGTCAACAGGATTGGCTCTACGAGCAGTACTTC.

This clonotype showed up just a few times. This CDR3 reads CASSFRQNTEAFF. CDR3 DNA: TGTGCCAGCAGTTTTCGTCAGAACACTGAAGCTTTCTTT. The rearrangement links TRBV12-3 or TRBV12-4 to TRBJ1-1; D gene uncertain. V was cut by 3 bases and J by 1 base, with 6 bases left in between. CDR3 length equals 13 residues.

V usage is TRBV12-3 or TRBV12-4 and J usage is TRBJ1-1; D is undetermined. The V end was cut by 5 bases, the J end by 5 bases, with 15 bases between. The CDR3 extends over 14 amino acids. The CDR3 region is CASSPLAGGTEAFF. CDR3 DNA: TGTGCCAGCAGTCCCCTTGCCGGCGGGACTGAAGCTTTCTTT.

This sequence joins TRBV7-8 and TRBJ1-5, with 8 bases that match TRBD1. Looked up from germline, CDR1 is SGHVS and CDR2 is FQNEAQ. This CDR3 spans 19 amino acids. J was trimmed by 2 bases and V by 8 bases; bases with no gene match: 20. The chain's CDR3 is CASLPDRVSPEGGNQPQHF. CDR3 DNA sequence: TGTGCCAGCCTTCCGGACAGGGTATCCCCGGAGGGTGGCAATCAGCCCCAGCATTTT.

This clonotype showed up many times. The V call is TRBV6-5, the J call TRBJ2-2; possible D gene TRBD1, 7 bases. Per germline, CDR1 MNHEY and CDR2 SVGAGI. CDR3 length: 15 amino acids. CDR3 coding DNA: TGTGCGATCTCATCAGGGGGGTTGGGCACCGGGGAGCTGTTTTTT. This sequence encodes CAISSGGLGTGELFF.